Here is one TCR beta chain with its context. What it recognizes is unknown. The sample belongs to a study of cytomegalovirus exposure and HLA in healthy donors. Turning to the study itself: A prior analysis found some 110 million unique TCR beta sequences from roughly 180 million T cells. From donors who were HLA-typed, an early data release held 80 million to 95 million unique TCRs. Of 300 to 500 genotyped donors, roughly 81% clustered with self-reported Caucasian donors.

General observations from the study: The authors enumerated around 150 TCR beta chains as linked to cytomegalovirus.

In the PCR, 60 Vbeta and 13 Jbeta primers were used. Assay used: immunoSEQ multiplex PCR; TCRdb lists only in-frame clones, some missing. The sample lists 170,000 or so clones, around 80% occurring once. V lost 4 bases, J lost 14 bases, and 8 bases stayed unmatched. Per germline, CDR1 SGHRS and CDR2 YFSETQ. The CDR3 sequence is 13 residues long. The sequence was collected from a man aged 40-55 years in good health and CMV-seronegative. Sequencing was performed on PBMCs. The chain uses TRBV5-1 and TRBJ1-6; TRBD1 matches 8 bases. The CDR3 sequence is CASSPGTGGSLHF. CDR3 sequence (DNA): TGCGCCAGCAGCCCGGGGACAGGTGGTTCCCTCCACTTT.